This TCR beta chain stems from a study of Tregs in tolerant kidney transplant recipients. Study findings and constraints: Some patients' samples used different primers over time, so nucleotide sequences weren't comparable.

V gave up 8 bases and J gave up 0 bases; unmatched junction bases: 4. Germline assignment: CDR1 SGHTA and CDR2 FQGTGA. The length of the CDR3 is 14 residues. Recipients received nonmyeloablative bone marrow transplants from related graft donors, with transient mixed chimerism. Unstimulated Tregs (CD4+CD25+CD127-) and CD4+CD25- non-Tregs were sorted from PBMCs. A word on this clone: No antigen is known for it.

Measured with immunoSEQ multiplex PCR; TCRdb has only the in-frame clones, and not every one. Of about 50,000 clones listed, roughly nine tenths are singletons. The sequencing here drew on CD8+ T cells from blood (PBMCs), taken 12 months after the transplant. The receptor's source is a human patient who received a combined kidney and bone marrow transplant. Some T cells may originate from the graft donor. The chain joins TRBV7-3 to TRBJ2-5, with TRBD1 identical over 9 bases. This CDR3 reads CASGQGPYQETQYF. The CDR3 nucleotides are TGTGCCAGCGGACAGGGGCCTTACCAAGAGACCCAGTACTTC.